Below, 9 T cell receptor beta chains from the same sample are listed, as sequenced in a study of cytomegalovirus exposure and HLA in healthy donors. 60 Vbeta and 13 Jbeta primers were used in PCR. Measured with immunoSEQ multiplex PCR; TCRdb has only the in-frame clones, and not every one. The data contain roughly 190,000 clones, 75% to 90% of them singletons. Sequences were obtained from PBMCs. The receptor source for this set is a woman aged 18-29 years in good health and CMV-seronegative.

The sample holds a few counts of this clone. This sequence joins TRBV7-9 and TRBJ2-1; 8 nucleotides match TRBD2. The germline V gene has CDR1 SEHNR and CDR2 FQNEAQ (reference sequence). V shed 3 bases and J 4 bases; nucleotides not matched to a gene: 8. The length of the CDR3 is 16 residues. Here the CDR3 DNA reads TGTGCCAGCAGCTTCGGACGGGAGGGCCGATACAATGAGCAGTTCTTC. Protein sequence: CASSFGREGRYNEQFF.

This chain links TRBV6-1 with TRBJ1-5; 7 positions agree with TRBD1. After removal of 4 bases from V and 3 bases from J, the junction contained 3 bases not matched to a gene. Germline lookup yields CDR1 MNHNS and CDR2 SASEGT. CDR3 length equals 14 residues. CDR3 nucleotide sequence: TGTGCCAGCAGTGCAGGACAGGTCAATCAGCCCCAGCATTTT. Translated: CASSAGQVNQPQHF.

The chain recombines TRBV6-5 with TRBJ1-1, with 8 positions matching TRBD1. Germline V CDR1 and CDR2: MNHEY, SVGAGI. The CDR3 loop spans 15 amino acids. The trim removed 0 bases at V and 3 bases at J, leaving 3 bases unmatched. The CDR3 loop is CASSYSGQGYTEAFF. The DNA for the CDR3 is TGTGCCAGCAGTTACTCTGGACAGGGTTACACTGAAGCTTTCTTT.

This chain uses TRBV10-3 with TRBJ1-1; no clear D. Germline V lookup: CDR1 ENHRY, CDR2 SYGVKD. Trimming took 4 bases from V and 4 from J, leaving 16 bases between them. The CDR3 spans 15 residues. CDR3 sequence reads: CAISAGRDWGTEAFF. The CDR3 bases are TGTGCCATCAGTGCGGGGAGGGATTGGGGCACTGAAGCTTTCTTT.

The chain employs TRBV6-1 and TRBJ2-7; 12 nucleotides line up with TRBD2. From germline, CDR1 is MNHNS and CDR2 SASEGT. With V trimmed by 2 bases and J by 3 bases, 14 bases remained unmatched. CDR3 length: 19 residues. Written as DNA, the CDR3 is TGTGCCAGCAGTGAAAGGCAGGGACTACTAGCGGGGGGCTTCTACGAGCAGTACTTC. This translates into CASSERQGLLAGGFYEQYF.

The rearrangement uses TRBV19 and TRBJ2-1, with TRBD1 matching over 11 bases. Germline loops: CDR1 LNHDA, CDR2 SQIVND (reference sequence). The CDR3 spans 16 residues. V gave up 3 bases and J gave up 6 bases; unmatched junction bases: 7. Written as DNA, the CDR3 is TGTGCCAGTAGTATGGCGGGACAGGGGGGCCTCAATGAGCAGTTCTTC. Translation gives CASSMAGQGGLNEQFF. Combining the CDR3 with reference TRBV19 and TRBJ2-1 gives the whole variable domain DGGITQSPKYLFRKEGQNVTLSCEQNLNHDAMYWYRQDPGQGLRLIYYSQIVNDFQKGDIAEGYSVSREKKESFPLTVTSAQKNPTAFYLCASSMAGQGGLNEQFFGPGTRLTVL.

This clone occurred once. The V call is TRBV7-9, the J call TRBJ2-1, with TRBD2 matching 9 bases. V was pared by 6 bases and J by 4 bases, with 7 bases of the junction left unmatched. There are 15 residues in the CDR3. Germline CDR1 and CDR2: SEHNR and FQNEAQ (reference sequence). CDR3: CASSSSGALYNEQFF. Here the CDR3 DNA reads TGTGCCAGCAGTTCTAGCGGGGCCCTATACAATGAGCAGTTCTTC. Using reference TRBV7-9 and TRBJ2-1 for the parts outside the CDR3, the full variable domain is DTGVSQNPRHKITKRGQNVTFRCDPISEHNRLYWYRQTLGQGPEFLTYFQNEAQLEKSRLLSDRFSAERPKGSFSTLEIQRTEQGDSAMYLCASSSSGALYNEQFFGPGTRLTVL.

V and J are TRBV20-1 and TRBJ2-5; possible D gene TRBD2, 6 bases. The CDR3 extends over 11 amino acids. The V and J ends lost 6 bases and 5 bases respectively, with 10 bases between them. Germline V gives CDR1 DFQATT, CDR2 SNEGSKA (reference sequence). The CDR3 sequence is CSAKREETQYF. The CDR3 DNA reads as TGCAGTGCCAAACGGGAGGAGACCCAGTACTTC.

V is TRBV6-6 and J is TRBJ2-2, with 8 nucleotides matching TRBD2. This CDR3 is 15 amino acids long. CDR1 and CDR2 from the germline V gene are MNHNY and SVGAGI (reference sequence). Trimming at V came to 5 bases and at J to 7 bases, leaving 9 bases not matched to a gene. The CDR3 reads CASSLASRGVGELFF. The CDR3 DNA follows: TGTGCCAGCAGTCTTGCCTCGCGGGGGGTCGGGGAGCTGTTTTTT.